Listed here are 15 T cell receptor beta chains from one sample, sequenced in a study of identical twins. A single record per CDR3 protein comes from TCRdb applying MiXCR to the 5' RACE reads. The table has about 240,000 distinct CDR3 sequences, 9.5% to 15% seen once. Another study also made use of these data, one on yellow fever vaccine responses in identical twins.

The specimen sequenced was memory (CD45RO+) T cells sorted from blood. The receptors shown here come from a woman under 30 in good health.

V is TRBV3-1 and J is TRBJ2-5; possibly TRBD2 for D (6 bases). The CDR3 is 13 amino acids. Germline V gene sequence: CDR1 LGHDT, CDR2 YNNKEL (reference sequence). Between the trimmed V and J ends, which lost 1 base and 5 bases, there was a span of 8 bases. The DNA for the CDR3 is TGTGCCAGCAGCCAAGGGGACTTTGAGACCCAGTACTTC. It translates to CASSQGDFETQYF.

The table lists this clonotype with a few counts. The V gene is TRBV4-3, the J gene TRBJ1-6, with a weak D call TRBD1 (6 bases). The CDR3 runs 15 residues. The germline V gene has CDR1 LGHNA and CDR2 YSLEER. Between the trimmed V and J ends, which lost 0 bases and 6 bases, there was a span of 9 bases. CDR3 sequence: CASSQEGGGNSPLHF. For the CDR3, the DNA is TGCGCCAGCAGCCAAGAAGGAGGGGGTAATTCACCCCTCCACTTT.

This clonotype was seen many times. This CDR3 reads CASSWPSGAGEQYF. CDR3 nucleotide sequence: TGTGCCAGCAGCTGGCCATCAGGGGCCGGCGAGCAGTACTTC. The V call is TRBV5-5, the J call TRBJ2-7, with D possibly TRBD1 on 6 matching bases. This CDR3 comprises 14 residues. Trimming left V 3 bases short and J 6 bases short, with 16 bases between. Germline values: CDR1 SGHKS, CDR2 YYEKEE (reference sequence). The full variable domain, with the rest looked up from reference TRBV5-5 and TRBJ2-7, is DAGVTQSPTHLIKTRGQQVTLRCSPISGHKSVSWYQQVLGQGPQFIFQYYEKEERGRGNFPDRFSARQFPNYSSELNVNALLLGDSALYLCASSWPSGAGEQYFGPGTRLTVT.

This clonotype has just a few counts. V and J are TRBV5-6 and TRBJ2-3, with 15 positions matching TRBD2. CDR3 size: 16 residues. The J segment lost 2 bases and the V segment lost 3 bases, leaving 1 base of the junction unmatched. CDR1 SGHDT and CDR2 YYEEEE come from the germline V gene. The CDR3 region has the DNA TGTGCCAGCAGCTGGACTAGCGGGAGGGCCACAGATACGCAGTATTTT. Translating gives CASSWTSGRATDTQYF. The variable domain in full, with the rest retrieved from reference TRBV5-6 and TRBJ2-3, is DAGVTQSPTHLIKTRGQQVTLRCSPKSGHDTVSWYQQALGQGPQFIFQYYEEEERQRGNFPDRFSGHQFPNYSSELNVNALLLGDSALYLCASSWTSGRATDTQYFGPGTRLTVL.

This clonotype was counted only a few times. The chain carries TRBV6-2 or TRBV6-3 and TRBJ2-7, with 14 bases lining up with TRBD2. The CDR3 spans 16 residues. V was clipped by 2 bases and J by 6 bases; unmatched bases: 6. In germline, CDR1 is MNHEY, CDR2 SVGEGT. The CDR3 loop is CASSYGLAGGGSEQYF. CDR3 sequence (DNA): TGTGCCAGCAGTTACGGACTAGCGGGAGGAGGATCCGAGCAGTACTTC.

DNA for the CDR3: TGTGCCAGCAGCTTAATAACAGGGCGAAGGGAGCAGTACTTC. This gives the protein CASSLITGRREQYF. The rearrangement joins TRBV13 to TRBJ2-7, with D possibly being TRBD1 (6 bases). The CDR3 has 14 residues. From germline, CDR1 is PRHDT and CDR2 FYEKMQ (reference sequence). Trimming removed 2 bases at V and 7 bases at J, with 15 bases between.

This chain connects TRBV5-6 to TRBJ2-5; D remains ambiguous. The CDR3 runs to 13 residues. V shed 3 bases and J shed 5 bases, with 11 bases lying between them. Germline-derived CDR1 and CDR2 are SGHDT and YYEEEE. The CDR3 region has the DNA TGTGCCAGCAGCTCGTTCGGCAGGGAGACCCAGTACTTC. Its translation: CASSSFGRETQYF.

The V and J genes are TRBV5-6 and TRBJ2-2; D is possibly TRBD1 or TRBD2 (7 bases each). With 3 bases removed from V and 5 bases from J, the gap between germline ends came to 20 bases. This CDR3 contains 17 residues. The germline gives CDR1 SGHDT, CDR2 YYEEEE. CDR3 residues: CASSYKGGGRGTGELFF. Here the CDR3 DNA reads TGTGCCAGCAGCTACAAAGGGGGCGGGAGAGGAACCGGGGAGCTGTTTTTT.

In this sample, this clonotype turned up many times. The CDR3 sequence: CASSFDGSYNSPLHF. The CDR3 DNA reads TGCGCCAGCAGCTTTGACGGTTCCTATAATTCACCCCTCCACTTT. This rearrangement joins TRBV5-1 to TRBJ1-6, with unresolved D. This CDR3 has 15 amino acids. From germline, CDR1 is SGHRS and CDR2 YFSETQ. V was pared by 2 bases and J by 1 base, with 7 bases between.

This clonotype has more than one count but fewer than ten. The DNA of the CDR3 is TGTGCCAGCAGTTACTCCATCTTTAACAGGGACAAAAACATTCAGTACTTC. Encoded protein: CASSYSIFNRDKNIQYF. V and J are TRBV6-5 and TRBJ2-4, with D perhaps matching TRBD1 (6 bases). Trimming shortened V by 0 bases and J by 3 bases, and 15 bases separated the two germline ends. The germline V gene encodes CDR1 MNHEY and CDR2 SVGAGI. This CDR3 comprises 17 residues.

V is TRBV4-3 and J is TRBJ2-1; TRBD2 aligns across 9 bases. This CDR3 is 18 amino acids long. V lost 0 bases, J lost 1 base, and 7 bases stayed unmatched. Germline CDR1 LGHNA, CDR2 YSLEER. The CDR3 loop is CASSQDVRLAGSYNEQFF. As DNA, the CDR3 is TGCGCCAGCAGCCAAGATGTCCGGCTAGCGGGATCCTACAATGAGCAGTTCTTC.

The rearrangement uses TRBV5-1 and TRBJ2-1, with D perhaps matching TRBD2 (7 bases). Germline V gene data show CDR1 as SGHRS and CDR2 as YFSETQ. V lost 4 bases, J lost 8 bases, and 16 bases lay in between. The CDR3 consists of 14 residues. DNA for the CDR3: TGCGCCAGCAGCCCCGGGGGGCCTGTCGATGAGCAGTTCTTC. Its protein is CASSPGGPVDEQFF.

The table lists this clonotype with a few counts. This chain connects TRBV28 to TRBJ1-5; D gene uncertain. V was clipped by 5 bases and J by 3 bases, with 14 bases between them. The CDR3 runs to 15 residues. Looked up from germline, CDR1 is MDHEN and CDR2 is SYDVKM. As DNA, the CDR3 is TGTGCCAGCAGTATGGTGTCAGGAAACAATCAGCCCCAGCATTTT. This codes for CASSMVSGNNQPQHF.

Many counts were recorded for this clonotype. V and J are TRBV11-2 and TRBJ2-1; D gene ambiguous. V was pared by 4 bases and J by 5 bases, with 9 bases between. Germline V gives CDR1 SGHAT, CDR2 FQNNGV. The CDR3 has 13 amino acids. CDR3 in DNA: TGTGCCAGCAGCTCGGTGGTACACAATGAGCAGTTCTTC. It yields the protein CASSSVVHNEQFF.

This clonotype has a handful of counts. The chain uses TRBV6-1 and TRBJ1-1; weak D call: TRBD1 (6 bases). The V gene's germline CDR1 is MNHNS and CDR2 SASEGT. V lost 6 bases, J lost 2 bases, and 10 bases lay in between. The CDR3 has 13 amino acids. CDR3 loop: CASRTGKNTEAFF. The CDR3 region has the DNA TGTGCCAGCAGGACAGGCAAAAACACTGAAGCTTTCTTT.